This T cell receptor beta chain was documented in a study of control samples from healthy donors and cancer patients (dated by TCRdb to 2019 to 2021). In regard to this clone: What this receptor recognizes is not known. No base quality information exists; no much larger clone differs at one position.

The library was produced with the immunoSEQ multiplex PCR assay. TCRdb's version of the immuneACCESS table is confined to in-frame rearrangements and falls short of the full clone set. An unresolved V gene accounts for under half of the shortfall where checked; the remainder is of unknown origin. The sample records roughly 160,000 clones, about 94% of which are singletons. Together, the top ten hold 14% of the sample. V is trimmed back by 2 bases and J by 4 bases, and the junction contains 6 bases that no gene match accounts for. CDR3 length: 16 amino acids, cysteine to phenylalanine. The read is trimmed to its CDR3 DNA, 48 bases read in frame from base 1. CDR1 and CDR2, looked up from the germline V gene (reference sequence), are SEHNR and FQNEAQ.

The sample taken for sequencing was PBMCs. The receptor was derived from a man aged 55 to 70 with colorectal cancer. The receptor chain draws on TRBV7-9 and TRBJ2-5; 11 middle bases align to TRBD1. The DNA sequence is given as TGTGCCAGCAGCTTACCCCTGGGACAGGGGGGAGAGACCCAGTACTTC. The translation is CASSLPLGQGGETQYF.